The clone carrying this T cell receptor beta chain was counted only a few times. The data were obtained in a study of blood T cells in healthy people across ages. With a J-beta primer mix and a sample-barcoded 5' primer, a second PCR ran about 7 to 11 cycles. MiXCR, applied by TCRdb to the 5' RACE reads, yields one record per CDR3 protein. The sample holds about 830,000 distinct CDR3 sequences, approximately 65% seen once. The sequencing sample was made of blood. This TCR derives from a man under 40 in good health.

CDR3 sequence reads: CASNLGVGHPEQFF. As DNA, the CDR3 is TGTGCCAGCAACCTAGGTGTAGGCCACCCGGAGCAGTTCTTC. V usage is TRBV12-3 or TRBV12-4 and J usage is TRBJ2-1; D ambiguous. The CDR3 extends over 14 amino acids. The ends were cut back, 7 bases at V and 10 bases at J, with 20 bases in the middle.